This TCR beta chain was captured by sequencing in a study of T cells in Graves' hyperthyroidism and ophthalmopathy. Across the study: Before any treatment, at initial diagnosis, peripheral blood was collected.

Study-level findings and limits: Most expanded thyroid clonotypes above 0.001 also appeared in blood. It was a median about 6.5 months before onset that the model predicted ophthalmopathy.

Deletions cut 0 bases from V and 4 bases from J, with 10 bases between. The CDR3 runs 15 residues. Germline V gene lookup returns CDR1 MNHEY and CDR2 SVGEGT. To note about this clonotype: Its antigen is not identified.

Amplification of TCR beta CDR3 regions used RNA as the template. When the TCR CDR3 underwent first-round RT-PCR, the HTBI primer set was used. TCRdb fed the multiplex PCR reads into MiXCR, producing one record per CDR3 protein. This table has a few hundred thousand distinct CDR3 sequences, around 13% appearing once. Among the patients, aged 18 to 65, hyperthyroidism was newly diagnosed and had lasted under 2 months. V and J are TRBV6-2 or TRBV6-3 and TRBJ2-1, with D tentatively TRBD1 or TRBD2 (5 bases each). This TCR was sampled from a woman between 18 and 29 years old with Graves' hyperthyroidism. Input material: blood. CDR3 nucleotide sequence: TGTGCCAGCAGTTACTCGGGGGAAGCGTACAATGAGCAGTTCTTC. This sequence encodes CASSYSGEAYNEQFF.